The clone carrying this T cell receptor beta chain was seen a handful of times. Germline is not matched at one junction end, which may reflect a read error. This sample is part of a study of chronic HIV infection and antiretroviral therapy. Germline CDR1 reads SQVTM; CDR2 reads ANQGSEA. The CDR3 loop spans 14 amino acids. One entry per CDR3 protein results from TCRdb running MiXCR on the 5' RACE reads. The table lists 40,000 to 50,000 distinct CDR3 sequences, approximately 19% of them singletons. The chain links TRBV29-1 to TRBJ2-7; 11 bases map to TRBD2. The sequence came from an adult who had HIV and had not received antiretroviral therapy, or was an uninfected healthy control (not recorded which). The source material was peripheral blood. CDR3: CSVEGTSGPYEQYF. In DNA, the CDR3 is TGCAGCGTGGAAGGGACTAGCGGCCCCTACGAGCAGTACTTC.